This T cell receptor beta chain was documented in a study of OX40 agonist ivuxolimab in advanced cancers. Germline V gene lookup returns CDR1 SGHVS and CDR2 FNYEAQ. The CDR3 length is 13 residues. V shed 2 bases and J shed 11 bases, with 15 bases lying between them. The repertoire was sequenced with immunoSEQ multiplex PCR; TCRdb's copy has only in-frame clones and lacks some. The data hold around 46,000 clones, with about 89% observed a single time. The source material was CD4+ or CD8+ T cells sorted from blood, sampled in a trial of the OX40 agonist ivuxolimab. This sequence joins TRBV7-6 and TRBJ1-1; TRBD1 is a possible D gene (6 bases). This receptor was identified in an adult with an advanced solid tumor such as melanoma, head and neck, liver or kidney cancer. For the CDR3, the DNA is TGTGCCAGCAGCTTAACTTTAGGCCAGGGGGCTTTCTTT. Protein: CASSLTLGQGAFF. The full variable domain, completed using reference TRBV7-6 and TRBJ1-1, is GAGVSQSPRYKVTKRGQDVALRCDPISGHVSLYWYRQALGQGPEFLTYFNYEAQQDKSGLPNDRFSAERPEGSISTLTIQRTEQRDSAMYRCASSLTLGQGAFFGQGTRLTVV.